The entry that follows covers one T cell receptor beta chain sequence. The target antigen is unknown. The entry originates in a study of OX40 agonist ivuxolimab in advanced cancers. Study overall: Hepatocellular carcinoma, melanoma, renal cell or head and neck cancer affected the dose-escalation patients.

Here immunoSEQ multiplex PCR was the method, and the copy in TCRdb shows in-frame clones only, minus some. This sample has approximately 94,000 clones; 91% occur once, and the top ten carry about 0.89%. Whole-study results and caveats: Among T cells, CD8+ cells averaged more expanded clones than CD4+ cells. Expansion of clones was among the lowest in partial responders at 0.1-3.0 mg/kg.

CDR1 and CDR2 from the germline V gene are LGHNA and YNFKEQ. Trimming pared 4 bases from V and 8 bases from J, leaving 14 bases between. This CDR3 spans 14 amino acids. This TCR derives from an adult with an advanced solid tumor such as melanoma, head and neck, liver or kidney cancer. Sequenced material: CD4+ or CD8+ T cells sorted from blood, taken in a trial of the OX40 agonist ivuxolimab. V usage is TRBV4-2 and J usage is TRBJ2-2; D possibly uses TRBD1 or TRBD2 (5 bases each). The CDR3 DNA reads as TGTGCCAGCAGCCGGGACCAAACACCGGGGGAGCTGTTTTTT. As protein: CASSRDQTPGELFF.